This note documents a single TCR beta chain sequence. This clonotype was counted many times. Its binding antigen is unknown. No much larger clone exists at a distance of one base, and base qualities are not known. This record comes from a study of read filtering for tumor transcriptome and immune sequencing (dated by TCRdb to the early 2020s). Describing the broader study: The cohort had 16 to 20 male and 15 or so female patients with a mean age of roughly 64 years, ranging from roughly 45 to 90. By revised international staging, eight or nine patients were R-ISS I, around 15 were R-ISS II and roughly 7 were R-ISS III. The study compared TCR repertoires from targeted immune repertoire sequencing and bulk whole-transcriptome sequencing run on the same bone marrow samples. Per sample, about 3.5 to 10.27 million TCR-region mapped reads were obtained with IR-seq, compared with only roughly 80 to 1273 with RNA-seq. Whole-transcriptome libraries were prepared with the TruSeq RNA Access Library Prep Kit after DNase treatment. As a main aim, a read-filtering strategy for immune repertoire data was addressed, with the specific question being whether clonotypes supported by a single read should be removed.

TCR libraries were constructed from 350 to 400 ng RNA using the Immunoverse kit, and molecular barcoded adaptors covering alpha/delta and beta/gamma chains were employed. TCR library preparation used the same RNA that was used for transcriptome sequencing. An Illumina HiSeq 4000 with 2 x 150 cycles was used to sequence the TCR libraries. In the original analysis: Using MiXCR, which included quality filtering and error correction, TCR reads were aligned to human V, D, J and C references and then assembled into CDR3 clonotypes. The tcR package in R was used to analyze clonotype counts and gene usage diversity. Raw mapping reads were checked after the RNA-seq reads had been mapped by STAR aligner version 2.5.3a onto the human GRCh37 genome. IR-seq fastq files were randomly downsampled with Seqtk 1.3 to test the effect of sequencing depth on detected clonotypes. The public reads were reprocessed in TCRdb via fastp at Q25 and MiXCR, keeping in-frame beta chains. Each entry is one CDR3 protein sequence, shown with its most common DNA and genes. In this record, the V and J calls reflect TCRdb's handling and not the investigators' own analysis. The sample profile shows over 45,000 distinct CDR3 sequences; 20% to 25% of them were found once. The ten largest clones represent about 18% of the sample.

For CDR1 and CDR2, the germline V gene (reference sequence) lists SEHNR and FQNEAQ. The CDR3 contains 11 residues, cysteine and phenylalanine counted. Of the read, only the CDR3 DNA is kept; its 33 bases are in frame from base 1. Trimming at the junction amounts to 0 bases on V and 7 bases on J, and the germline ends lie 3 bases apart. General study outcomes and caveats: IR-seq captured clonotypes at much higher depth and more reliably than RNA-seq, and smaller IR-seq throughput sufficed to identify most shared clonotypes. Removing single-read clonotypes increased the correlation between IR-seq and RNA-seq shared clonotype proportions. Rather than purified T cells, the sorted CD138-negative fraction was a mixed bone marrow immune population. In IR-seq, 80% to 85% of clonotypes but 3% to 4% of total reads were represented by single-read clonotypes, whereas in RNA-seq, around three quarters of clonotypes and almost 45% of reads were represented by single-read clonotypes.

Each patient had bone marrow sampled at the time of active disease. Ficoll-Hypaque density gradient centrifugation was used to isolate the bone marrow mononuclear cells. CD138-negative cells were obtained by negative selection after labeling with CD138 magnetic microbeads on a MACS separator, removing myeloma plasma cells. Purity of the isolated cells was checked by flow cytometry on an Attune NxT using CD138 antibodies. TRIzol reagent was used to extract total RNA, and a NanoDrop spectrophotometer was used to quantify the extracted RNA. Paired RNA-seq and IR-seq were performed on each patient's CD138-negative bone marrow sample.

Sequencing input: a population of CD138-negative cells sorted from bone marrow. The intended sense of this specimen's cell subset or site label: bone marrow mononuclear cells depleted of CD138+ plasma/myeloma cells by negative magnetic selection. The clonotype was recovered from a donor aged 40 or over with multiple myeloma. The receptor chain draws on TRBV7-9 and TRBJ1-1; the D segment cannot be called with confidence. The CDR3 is CASSLAIEAFF. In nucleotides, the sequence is TGTGCCAGCAGCTTAGCGATTGAAGCTTTCTTT. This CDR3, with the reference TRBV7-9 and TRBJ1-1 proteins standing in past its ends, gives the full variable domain DTGVSQNPRHKITKRGQNVTFRCDPISEHNRLYWYRQTLGQGPEFLTYFQNEAQLEKSRLLSDRFSAERPKGSFSTLEIQRTEQGDSAMYLCASSLAIEAFFGQGTRLTVV.